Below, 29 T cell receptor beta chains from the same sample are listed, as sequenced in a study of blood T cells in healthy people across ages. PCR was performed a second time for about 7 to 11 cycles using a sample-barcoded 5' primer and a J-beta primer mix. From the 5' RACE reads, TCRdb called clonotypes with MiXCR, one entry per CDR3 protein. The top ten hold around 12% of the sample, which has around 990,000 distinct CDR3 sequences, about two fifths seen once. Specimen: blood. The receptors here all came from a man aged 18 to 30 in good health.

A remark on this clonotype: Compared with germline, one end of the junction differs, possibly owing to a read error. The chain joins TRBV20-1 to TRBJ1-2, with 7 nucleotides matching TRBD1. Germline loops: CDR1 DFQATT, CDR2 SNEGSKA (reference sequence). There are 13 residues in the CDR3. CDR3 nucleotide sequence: TGCAGTACTAGAAAAACAGGGGAGGCAGGCTACACCTTC. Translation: CSTRKTGEAGYTF.

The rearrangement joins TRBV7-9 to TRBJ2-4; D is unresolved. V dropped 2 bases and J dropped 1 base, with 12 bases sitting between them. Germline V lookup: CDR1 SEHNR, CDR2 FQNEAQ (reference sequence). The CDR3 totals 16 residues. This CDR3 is CASSLMAGVAKNIQYF. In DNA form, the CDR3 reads TGTGCCAGCAGCTTAATGGCAGGAGTGGCCAAAAACATTCAGTACTTC.

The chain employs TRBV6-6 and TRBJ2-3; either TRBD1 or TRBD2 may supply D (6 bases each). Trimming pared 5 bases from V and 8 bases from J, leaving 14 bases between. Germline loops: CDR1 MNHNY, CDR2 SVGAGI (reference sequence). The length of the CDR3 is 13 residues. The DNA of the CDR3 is TGTGCCAGCAGTGACGTGGGGGGCGGTACGCAGTATTTT. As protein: CASSDVGGGTQYF.

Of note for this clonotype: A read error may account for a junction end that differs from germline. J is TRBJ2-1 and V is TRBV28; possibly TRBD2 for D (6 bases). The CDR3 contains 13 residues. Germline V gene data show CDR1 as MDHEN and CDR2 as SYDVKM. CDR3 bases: TGTGCCACCAAAGGGGACTCCAACAATGAGCAGTTCTTC. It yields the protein CATKGDSNNEQFF. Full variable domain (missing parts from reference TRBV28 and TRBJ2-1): DVKVTQSSRYLVKRTGEKVFLECVQDMDHENMFWYRQDPGLGLRLIYFSYDVKMKEKGDIPEGYSVSREKKERFSLILESASTNQTSMYLCATKGDSNNEQFFGPGTRLTVL.

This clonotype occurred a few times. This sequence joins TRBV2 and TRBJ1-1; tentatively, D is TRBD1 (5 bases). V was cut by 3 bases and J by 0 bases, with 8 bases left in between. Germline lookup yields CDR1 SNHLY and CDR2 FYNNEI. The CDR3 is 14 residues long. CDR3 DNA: TGTGCCAGCAGTGAGCAGGGCTTGAACACTGAAGCTTTCTTT. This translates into CASSEQGLNTEAFF. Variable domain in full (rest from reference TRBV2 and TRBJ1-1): EPEVTQTPSHQVTQMGQEVILRCVPISNHLYFYWYRQILGQKVEFLVSFYNNEISEKSEIFDDQFSVERPDGSNFTLKIRSTKLEDSAMYFCASSEQGLNTEAFFGQGTRLTVV.

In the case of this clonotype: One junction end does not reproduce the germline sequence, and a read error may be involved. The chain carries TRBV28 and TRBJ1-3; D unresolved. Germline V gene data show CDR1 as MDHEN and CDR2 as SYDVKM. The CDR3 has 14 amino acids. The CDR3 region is CVSSPGSAGNTIYF. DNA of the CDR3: TGTGTCAGCAGTCCGGGTTCTGCTGGAAACACCATATATTTT.

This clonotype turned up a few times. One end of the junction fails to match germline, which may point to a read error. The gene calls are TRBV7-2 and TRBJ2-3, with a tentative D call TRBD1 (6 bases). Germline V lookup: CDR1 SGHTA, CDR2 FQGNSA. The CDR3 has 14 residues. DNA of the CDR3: TGTGCCAGCAGTTTGAGCCGGGACACAGATACTCAGTATTTT. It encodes CASSLSRDTDTQYF.

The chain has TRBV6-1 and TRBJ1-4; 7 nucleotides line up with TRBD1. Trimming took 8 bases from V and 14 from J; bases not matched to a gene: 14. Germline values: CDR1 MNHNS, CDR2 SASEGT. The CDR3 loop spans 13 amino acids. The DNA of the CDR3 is TGTGCCAGCGGGCAAGAACAGGGGCGGAATCTGTTTTTT. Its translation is CASGQEQGRNLFF.

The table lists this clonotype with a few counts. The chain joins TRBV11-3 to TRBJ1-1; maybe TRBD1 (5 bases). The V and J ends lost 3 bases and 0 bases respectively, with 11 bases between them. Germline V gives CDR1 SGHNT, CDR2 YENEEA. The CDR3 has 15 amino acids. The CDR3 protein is CASSLGRTVNTEAFF. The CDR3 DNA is TGTGCCAGCAGCTTGGGACGGACCGTGAACACTGAAGCTTTCTTT.

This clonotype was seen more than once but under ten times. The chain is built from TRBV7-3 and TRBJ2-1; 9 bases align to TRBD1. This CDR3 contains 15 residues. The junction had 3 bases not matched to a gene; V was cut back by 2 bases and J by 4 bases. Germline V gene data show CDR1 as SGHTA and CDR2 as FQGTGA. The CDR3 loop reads CASSLLGTGYNEQFF. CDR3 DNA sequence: TGTGCCAGCAGCTTATTGGGGACAGGGTACAATGAGCAGTTCTTC.

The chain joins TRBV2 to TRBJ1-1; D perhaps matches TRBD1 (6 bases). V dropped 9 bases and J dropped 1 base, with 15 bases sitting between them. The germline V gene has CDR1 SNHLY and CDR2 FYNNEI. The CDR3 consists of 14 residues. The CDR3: CASAPLQGNTEAFF. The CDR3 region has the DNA TGTGCCAGTGCTCCACTACAGGGGAACACTGAAGCTTTCTTT.

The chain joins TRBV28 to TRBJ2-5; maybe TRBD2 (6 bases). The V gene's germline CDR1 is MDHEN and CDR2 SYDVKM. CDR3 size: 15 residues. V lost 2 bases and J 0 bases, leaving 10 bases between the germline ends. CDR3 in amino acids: CASSLGGTNQETQYF. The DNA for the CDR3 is TGTGCCAGCAGTTTAGGGGGGACCAACCAAGAGACCCAGTACTTC.

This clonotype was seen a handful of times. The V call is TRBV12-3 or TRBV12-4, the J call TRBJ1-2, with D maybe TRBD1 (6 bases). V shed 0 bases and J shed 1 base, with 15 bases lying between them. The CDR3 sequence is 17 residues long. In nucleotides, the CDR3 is TGTGCCAGCAGTTTAGCGAAATTTGGGGGCTTTAACTATGGCTACACCTTC. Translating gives CASSLAKFGGFNYGYTF.

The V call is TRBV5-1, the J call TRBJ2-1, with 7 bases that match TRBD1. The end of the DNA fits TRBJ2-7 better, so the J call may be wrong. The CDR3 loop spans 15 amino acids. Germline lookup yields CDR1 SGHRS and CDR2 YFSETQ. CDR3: CASSRTGDSYNEQYF. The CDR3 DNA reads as TGCGCCAGCAGCAGGACAGGAGACTCCTACAATGAGCAGTACTTC.

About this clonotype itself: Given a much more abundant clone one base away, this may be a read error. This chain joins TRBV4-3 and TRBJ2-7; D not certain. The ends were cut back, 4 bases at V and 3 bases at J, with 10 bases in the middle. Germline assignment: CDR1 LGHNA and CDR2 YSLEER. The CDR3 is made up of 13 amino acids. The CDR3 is CASSRVLSYEQYF. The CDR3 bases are TGCGCCAGCAGCCGAGTTTTAAGCTACGAGCAGTACTTC.

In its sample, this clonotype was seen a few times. CDR3 sequence reads: CASSRVAGTLDTQYF. The CDR3 DNA is TGCGCCAGCAGCCGCGTAGCAGGAACATTAGATACGCAGTATTTT. The chain links TRBV5-1 to TRBJ2-3, with D uncertain. The CDR3 spans 15 residues. Trimming pared 4 bases from V and 5 bases from J, leaving 17 bases between. Germline V lookup: CDR1 SGHRS, CDR2 YFSETQ.

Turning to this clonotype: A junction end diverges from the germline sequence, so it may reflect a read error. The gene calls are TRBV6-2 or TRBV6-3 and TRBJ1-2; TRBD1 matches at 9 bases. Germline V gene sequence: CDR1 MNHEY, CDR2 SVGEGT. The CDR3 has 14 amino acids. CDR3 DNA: TGTACCAGCTACCGGACAGGGGTTCACTATGGCTACACCTTC. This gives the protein CTSYRTGVHYGYTF.

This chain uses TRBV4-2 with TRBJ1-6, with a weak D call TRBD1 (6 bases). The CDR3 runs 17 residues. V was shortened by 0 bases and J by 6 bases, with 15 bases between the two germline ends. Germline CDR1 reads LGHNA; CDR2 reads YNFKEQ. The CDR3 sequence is CASSQDPGDPFNSPLHF. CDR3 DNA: TGTGCCAGCAGCCAAGATCCAGGGGACCCGTTTAATTCACCCCTCCACTTT.

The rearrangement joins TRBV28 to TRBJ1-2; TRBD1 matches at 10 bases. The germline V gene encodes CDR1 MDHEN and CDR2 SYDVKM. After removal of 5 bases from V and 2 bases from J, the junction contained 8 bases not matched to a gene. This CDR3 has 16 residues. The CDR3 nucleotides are TGTGCCAGCAGTCCACCGGACAGGGGGTGGAACTATGGCTACACCTTC. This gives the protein CASSPPDRGWNYGYTF.

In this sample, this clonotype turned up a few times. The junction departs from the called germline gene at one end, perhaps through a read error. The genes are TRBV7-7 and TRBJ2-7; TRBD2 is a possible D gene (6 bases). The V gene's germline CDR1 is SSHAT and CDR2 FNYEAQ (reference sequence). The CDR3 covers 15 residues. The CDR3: CASSLDGTGAYEQYF. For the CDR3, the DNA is TGTGCTAGCAGCCTCGACGGGACGGGGGCCTACGAGCAGTACTTC.

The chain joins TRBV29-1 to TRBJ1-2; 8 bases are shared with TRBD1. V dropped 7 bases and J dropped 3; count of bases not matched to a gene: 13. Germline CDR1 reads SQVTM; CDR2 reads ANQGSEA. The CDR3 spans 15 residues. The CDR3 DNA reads TGCAGCGACCTTGTGAACAGGGGGAGTTACTATGGCTACACCTTC. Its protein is CSDLVNRGSYYGYTF.

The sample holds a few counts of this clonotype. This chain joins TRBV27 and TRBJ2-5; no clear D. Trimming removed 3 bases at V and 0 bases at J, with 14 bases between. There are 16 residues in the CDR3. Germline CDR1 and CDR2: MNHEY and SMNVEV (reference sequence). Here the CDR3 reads CASSFRPPEYQETQYF. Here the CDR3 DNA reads TGTGCCAGCAGTTTTAGGCCGCCCGAGTACCAAGAGACCCAGTACTTC.

Here the CDR3 reads CASSLDWKSQYF. DNA for the CDR3: TGTGCCAGCAGCCTCGACTGGAAATCGCAGTATTTT. The rearrangement uses TRBV7-9 and TRBJ2-3; D call uncertain. The ends were cut back, 5 bases at V and 10 bases at J, with 13 bases in the middle. Germline V lookup: CDR1 SEHNR, CDR2 FQNEAQ (reference sequence). This CDR3 has 12 residues.

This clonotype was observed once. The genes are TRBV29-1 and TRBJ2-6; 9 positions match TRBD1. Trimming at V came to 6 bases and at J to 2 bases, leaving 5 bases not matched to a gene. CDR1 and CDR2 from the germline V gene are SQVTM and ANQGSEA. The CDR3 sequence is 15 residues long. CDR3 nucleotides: TGCAGCGTCATGGACAGGGGAACTGGGGCCAACGTCCTGACTTTC. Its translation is CSVMDRGTGANVLTF.

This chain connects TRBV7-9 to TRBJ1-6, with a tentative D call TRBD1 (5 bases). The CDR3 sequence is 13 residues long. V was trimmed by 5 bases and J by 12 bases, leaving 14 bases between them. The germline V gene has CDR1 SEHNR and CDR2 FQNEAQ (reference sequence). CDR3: CASSPANGGPLHF. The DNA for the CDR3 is TGTGCCAGCAGCCCCGCAAACGGGGGACCCCTCCACTTT.

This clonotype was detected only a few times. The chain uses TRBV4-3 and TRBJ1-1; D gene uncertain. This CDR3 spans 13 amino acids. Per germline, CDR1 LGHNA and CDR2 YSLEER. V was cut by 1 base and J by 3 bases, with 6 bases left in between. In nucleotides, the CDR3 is TGCGCCAGCAGCCAAGGGTATGACACTGAAGCTTTCTTT. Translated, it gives CASSQGYDTEAFF.

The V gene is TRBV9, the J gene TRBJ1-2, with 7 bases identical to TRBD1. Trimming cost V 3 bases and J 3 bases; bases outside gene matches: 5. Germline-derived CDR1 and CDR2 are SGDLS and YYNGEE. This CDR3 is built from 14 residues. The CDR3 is CASSALGQDYGYTF. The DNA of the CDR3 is TGTGCCAGCAGCGCGCTCGGACAGGACTATGGCTACACCTTC. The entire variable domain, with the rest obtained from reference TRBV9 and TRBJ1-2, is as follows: DSGVTQTPKHLITATGQRVTLRCSPRSGDLSVYWYQQSLDQGLQFLIQYYNGEERAKGNILERFSAQQFPDLHSELNLSSLELGDSALYFCASSALGQDYGYTFGSGTRLTVV.

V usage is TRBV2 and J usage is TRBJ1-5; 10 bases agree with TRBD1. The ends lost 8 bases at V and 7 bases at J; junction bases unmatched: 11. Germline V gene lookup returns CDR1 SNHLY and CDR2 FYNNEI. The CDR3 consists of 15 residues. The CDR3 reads CASVATGGSRQPQHF. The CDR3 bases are TGTGCCAGCGTTGCGACAGGGGGCAGTCGGCAGCCCCAGCATTTT.

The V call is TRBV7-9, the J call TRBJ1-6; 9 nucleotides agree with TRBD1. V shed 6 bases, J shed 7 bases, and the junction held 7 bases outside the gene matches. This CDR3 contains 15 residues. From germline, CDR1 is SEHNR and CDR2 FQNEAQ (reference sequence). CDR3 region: CASRSGQGGNSPLHF. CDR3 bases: TGTGCCAGCAGGTCGGGACAGGGTGGGAATTCACCCCTCCACTTT.